This entry is about one T cell receptor (beta chain). This clonotype is judged large (0.1 to 1%). Per-base quality was not reported, and no clone a single base away is much larger than it. Library preparation used 5' RACE. The sample was run on an Illumina MiSeq. A modified SMART protocol was used to prepare the bulk TCR libraries. As for how the authors treated the data: Selected pRESTO steps were used to preprocess reads, and IMGT/HighV-QUEST was used to assign V, D, J genes and CDR3 junctions. A bulk sequence was kept only when the sequence appeared in at least two replicates with 10 or more cumulative reads. In samples with more than 20 cells, repertoire diversity was estimated using an undersampling-corrected Shannon index. Starting from the raw public reads, TCRdb applied fastp trimming at Q25, assembled clones with MiXCR and retained in-frame beta chains. Merged by CDR3 protein, the rows form single entries marked with the most common genes and DNA. The V and J calls were not made by the authors but by TCRdb's processing. Present in this sample are about 210 distinct CDR3 sequences, around 12% of which were seen just once. The ten largest clones add up to about 30% of the sample.

Patients with treated celiac disease who followed a gluten-free diet went through a 14-day oral dietary gluten challenge so that recall of gluten-specific T cells could be studied. For lamina propria, live cells were gated as tetramer-binding CD3+ CD8- CD4+ T cells, with CD11c, CD14, CD15, CD19 and CD56 cells excluded. Sorting was performed on an Aria II cell sorter as single cells, and bulk sorting was additionally performed when tetramer-positive cells were relatively numerous. Eight duodenal biopsies were taken from each challenged patient at baseline and on day 14. To get cryopreserved lamina propria cell suspensions, the biopsies were treated with EDTA to strip off the epithelium, then digested with collagenase, homogenized and filtered. Before tetramer-binding CD4+ T cells were sorted, thawed cells were stained with a pool of PE-conjugated HLA-DQ:gluten tetramers presenting immunodominant gluten epitopes.

The data stem from a study of T cells during gluten challenge in celiac disease (dated by TCRdb to 2016 to 2017). Concerning the study at large: During the challenge, blood was drawn at baseline, day 6 and day 14, while duodenal biopsies were taken at baseline and day 14. On the Illumina MiSeq, single-cell libraries were sequenced paired-end 250 bp and bulk libraries were sequenced paired-end 300 bp.

Counted from cysteine to phenylalanine, this CDR3 has 15 amino acids. Just CDR3 DNA is preserved here, 45 bases in frame from base 1. In the germline V gene, CDR1 corresponds to SGHTA and CDR2 to FQGNSA. Trimming takes 5 bases off V and 8 bases off J; junction bases not matched to a gene: 6. The study at large found these results: Only 2 patients with many gluten-specific T cells had their challenge samples analyzed by bulk sequencing. Across the 7 patients, 12-44% of single-cell TCR-alpha/beta clonotypes seen at the latest time point had also been present at baseline, compared with roughly 51-56% in the bulk data. Increased clonal expansion on day 6 was shown by a lower sample-corrected Shannon diversity of circulating gluten-specific T cells. The circulating gluten-specific T cells hit their peak on day 6, and the day-6 repertoire seemed to be made up largely of expanded preexisting memory clonotypes.

The chain is encoded by TRBV7-2 joined to TRBJ2-1; 13 nucleotides in the junction match TRBD2. This receptor was identified in a male donor with celiac disease. The sample was gluten-specific CD4+ T cells sorted from the duodenum using tetramers, taken at baseline or on day 14 of gluten challenge (not recorded which). The nucleotides are TGTGCCAGCAGCCGAAGGACTAGCGGGAGTCATGAGCAGTTCTTC. This gives the protein CASSRRTSGSHEQFF. With all but the CDR3 taken from the reference TRBV7-2 and TRBJ2-1 genes, the full variable domain is: GAGVSQSPSNKVTEKGKDVELRCDPISGHTALYWYRQSLGQGLEFLIYFQGNSAPDKSGLPSDRFSAERTGGSVSTLTIQRTQQEDSAVYLCASSRRTSGSHEQFFGPGTRLTVL.